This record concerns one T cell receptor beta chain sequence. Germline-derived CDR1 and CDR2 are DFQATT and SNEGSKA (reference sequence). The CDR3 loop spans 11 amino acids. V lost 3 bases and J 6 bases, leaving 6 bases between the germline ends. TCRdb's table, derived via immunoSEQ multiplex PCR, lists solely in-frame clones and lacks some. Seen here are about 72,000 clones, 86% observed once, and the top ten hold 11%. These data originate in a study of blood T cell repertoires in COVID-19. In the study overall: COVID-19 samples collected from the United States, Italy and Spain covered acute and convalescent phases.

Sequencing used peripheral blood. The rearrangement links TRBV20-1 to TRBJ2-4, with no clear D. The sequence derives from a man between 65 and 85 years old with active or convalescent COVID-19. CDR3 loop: CSASSLNIQYF. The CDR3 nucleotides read TGCAGTGCTAGCTCTTTAAACATTCAGTACTTC.